The clone carrying this T cell receptor beta chain was seen at least ten times. This record comes from a study of breast tumors, draining lymph nodes, adjacent tissues. TCRdb recomputed calls from the multiplex PCR reads with MiXCR, one row per CDR3 protein. This table holds approximately 130,000 distinct CDR3 sequences, around 20% found once. There are 13 residues in the CDR3. V was trimmed by 6 bases and J by 6 bases, leaving 17 bases between them. Per germline, CDR1 DFQATT and CDR2 SNEGSKA (reference sequence). The lymph nodes were axillary draining lymph nodes from breast cancer patients. This sequence originates from a female donor with breast cancer. Some clones in this sample may be carry-over from other donors' samples. The chain combines TRBV20-1 with TRBJ2-5, with D perhaps TRBD2 (6 bases). Sequenced material: axillary lymph node tissue. The CDR3 coding sequence is TGCAGTGCCCGCCCGGAGGGCCTACAGACCCAGTACTTC. This codes for CSARPEGLQTQYF.